The 28 T cell receptor beta chains presented below share a single source sample, sequenced in a study of PD-1 blockade in classical Hodgkin lymphoma. Each of the patients experienced relapse following autologous stem cell transplantation, and their brentuximab vedotin exposure differed. Magnetic negative selection of thawed PBMCs yielded the CD8+ T cells. TCRdb's table, derived via immunoSEQ multiplex PCR, lists solely in-frame clones and lacks some. The sample has fewer than 3,500 clones, 74% seen once. Sequencing used CD8+ T cells from blood, obtained at baseline. The receptors derive from a human donor with classical Hodgkin lymphoma.

This clone is categorized as large (0.1 to 1%). The chain links TRBV5-6 to TRBJ1-1, with unresolved D. The germline V gene encodes CDR1 SGHDT and CDR2 YYEEEE. This CDR3 contains 13 residues. V lost 0 bases and J lost 6, with 9 bases in between. CDR3 loop: CASSLAGHSEAFF. The DNA of the CDR3 is TGTGCCAGCAGCTTGGCCGGGCATTCTGAAGCTTTCTTT. The full variable domain, its missing parts supplied by reference TRBV5-6 and TRBJ1-1, is DAGVTQSPTHLIKTRGQQVTLRCSPKSGHDTVSWYQQALGQGPQFIFQYYEEEERQRGNFPDRFSGHQFPNYSSELNVNALLLGDSALYLCASSLAGHSEAFFGQGTRLTVV.

The V and J genes are TRBV18 and TRBJ2-5; TRBD1 is a possible D gene (5 bases). The CDR3 totals 16 residues. Germline V lookup: CDR1 KGHSH, CDR2 LQKENI. V lost 3 bases, J lost 2 bases, and 16 bases lay in between. The CDR3 spells CASSPSIQVRQETQYF. For the CDR3, the DNA is TGTGCCAGCTCACCCTCTATACAGGTCCGACAAGAGACCCAGTACTTC.

The J gene is TRBJ2-5, the V gene TRBV5-6; D remains ambiguous. There are 11 residues in the CDR3. The germline V gene encodes CDR1 SGHDT and CDR2 YYEEEE. V lost 0 bases to trimming and J lost 3 bases, with 0 bases between them. The CDR3 region is CASSLEETQYF. The CDR3 DNA sequence: TGTGCCAGCAGCTTGGAAGAGACCCAGTACTTC.

This clone was picked up one time. The chain recombines TRBV7-9 with TRBJ2-5; 13 bases are a match to TRBD2. CDR1 is SEHNR, CDR2 FQNEAQ, per germline (reference sequence). This CDR3 spans 15 amino acids. V gave up 5 bases and J gave up 4 bases; unmatched junction bases: 4. The CDR3 protein is CASSLLAGGRETQYF. The CDR3 DNA is TGTGCCAGCAGCCTACTAGCGGGGGGGCGAGAGACCCAGTACTTC.

J is TRBJ2-1 and V is TRBV4-3; D perhaps matches TRBD2 (6 bases). The CDR3 is 16 residues long. The V end lost 1 base, the J end lost 4 bases, and 14 bases lay between the germline ends. Per the germline V gene, CDR1 is LGHNA and CDR2 is YSLEER. The CDR3 DNA reads TGCGCCAGCAGCCAAGGTCTCGGAGGGGCTTACAATGAGCAGTTCTTC. Amino acids: CASSQGLGGAYNEQFF.

The chain combines TRBV6-4 with TRBJ2-2; D is possibly TRBD2 (5 bases). Trimming shortened V by 0 bases and J by 6 bases, and 8 bases separated the two germline ends. CDR1 is MRHNA and CDR2 is SNTAGT in the germline V gene. The CDR3 spans 14 residues. CDR3 in DNA: TGTGCCAGCAGTGACTCCGAGGGCTCCGGGGAGCTGTTTTTT. Translation gives CASSDSEGSGELFF.

The chain couples TRBV5-1 to TRBJ2-2; 9 bases are shared with TRBD1. The V segment lost 1 base and the J segment 7 bases; nucleotides outside the gene matches: 11. CDR1 SGHRS and CDR2 YFSETQ come from the germline V gene. This CDR3 region has 17 residues. The CDR3 here is CASSLRPRDRVGGELFF. CDR3 DNA: TGCGCCAGCAGCTTGAGACCCCGGGACAGGGTGGGCGGGGAGCTGTTTTTT.

CDR3 sequence: CASSEVAGATYNEQFF. The CDR3 region has the DNA TGTGCCAGTAGTGAGGTAGCGGGTGCCACCTACAATGAGCAGTTCTTC. This chain uses TRBV19 with TRBJ2-1, with 7 positions matching TRBD2. With 5 bases clipped from V and 2 bases from J, the junction kept 9 bases outside the gene matches. Per the germline V gene, CDR1 is LNHDA and CDR2 is SQIVND (reference sequence). The CDR3 covers 16 residues.

This clone was seen more than once but under ten times. V usage is TRBV27 and J usage is TRBJ2-1; TRBD2 might be the D (5 bases). CDR1 and CDR2 from the germline V gene are MNHEY and SMNVEV (reference sequence). The ends were cut back, 6 bases at V and 4 bases at J, with 13 bases in the middle. The CDR3 totals 14 residues. CDR3 DNA sequence: TGTGCCAGCAGCTTAGCGACGGGGTACAATGAGCAGTTCTTC. Its translation: CASSLATGYNEQFF.

J is TRBJ2-7 and V is TRBV7-3; D unresolved. Trimming took 5 bases from V and 6 from J, leaving 14 bases between them. Germline CDR1 reads SGHTA; CDR2 reads FQGTGA. This CDR3 is 13 amino acids long. The CDR3 protein is CASSPPESGEQYF. The CDR3 DNA follows: TGTGCCAGCAGCCCGCCTGAATCCGGCGAGCAGTACTTC.

By its share, this clone is large. V and J are TRBV27 and TRBJ2-1; D is perhaps TRBD1 or TRBD2 (7 bases each). Germline CDR1 MNHEY, CDR2 SMNVEV (reference sequence). CDR3 length: 15 residues. V was pared by 5 bases and J by 5 bases, with 16 bases between. CDR3 protein: CASSTSGGVHNEQFF. The CDR3 DNA reads TGTGCCAGCAGTACCTCAGGGGGGGTCCACAATGAGCAGTTCTTC.

The chain joins TRBV19 to TRBJ1-4; tentatively, D is TRBD1 (6 bases). Trimming pared 4 bases from V and 7 bases from J, leaving 13 bases between. The CDR3 extends over 14 amino acids. The germline CDR1 and CDR2 sequences are LNHDA and SQIVND (reference sequence). The CDR3 loop reads CASSTSGEVEKLFF. CDR3 sequence (DNA): TGTGCCAGTAGTACCTCAGGGGAGGTTGAAAAACTGTTTTTT. The whole variable domain, filled in from reference TRBV19 and TRBJ1-4, reads DGGITQSPKYLFRKEGQNVTLSCEQNLNHDAMYWYRQDPGQGLRLIYYSQIVNDFQKGDIAEGYSVSREKKESFPLTVTSAQKNPTAFYLCASSTSGEVEKLFFGSGTQLSVL.

This chain links TRBV7-3 with TRBJ2-5; 7 bases agree with TRBD1. The V and J ends lost 6 bases and 1 base, in that order; junction bases with no gene match: 2. The germline CDR1 and CDR2 sequences are SGHTA and FQGTGA. There are 13 residues in the CDR3. The CDR3 sequence is CASSSGGQETQYF. CDR3 in DNA: TGTGCCAGCAGTTCAGGGGGCCAAGAGACCCAGTACTTC.

The chain recombines TRBV6-5 with TRBJ1-6; D gene uncertain. The V end was cut by 0 bases, the J end by 0 bases, with 6 bases between. Germline V gene lookup returns CDR1 MNHEY and CDR2 SVGAGI. There are 16 residues in the CDR3. The CDR3 reads CASSYSPSSYNSPLHF. The CDR3 nucleotides are TGTGCCAGCAGTTACTCTCCCAGCTCCTATAATTCACCCCTCCACTTT.

J is TRBJ2-7 and V is TRBV7-9; D gene unclear. The CDR3 has 15 residues. The V end was cut by 1 base, the J end by 2 bases, with 12 bases between. Germline-derived CDR1 and CDR2 are SEHNR and FQNEAQ (reference sequence). The CDR3 DNA reads TGTGCCAGCAGCTTAGGTTCTGTTTACACCTACGAGCAGTACTTC. This encodes CASSLGSVYTYEQYF.

The rearrangement uses TRBV5-6 and TRBJ2-3, with 9 bases aligning to TRBD1. The CDR3 is 13 residues long. CDR1 and CDR2 from the germline V gene are SGHDT and YYEEEE. V was clipped by 3 bases and J by 9 bases; unmatched bases: 5. The CDR3 sequence is CASSYLQGATQYF. DNA of the CDR3: TGTGCCAGCAGCTACCTACAGGGGGCGACGCAGTATTTT.

This clone was detected once. DNA for the CDR3: TGCGCCAGCAGTGAGTCCCTTGGACAGCCCTACGAGCAGTACTTC. Protein sequence: CASSESLGQPYEQYF. The rearrangement links TRBV10-2 to TRBJ2-7, with a weak D call TRBD1 (6 bases). The V gene's germline CDR1 is WSHSY and CDR2 SAAADI. Trimming took off 0 bases at V and 2 bases at J, with 11 bases between the two ends. CDR3 size: 15 residues.

The chain has TRBV10-3 and TRBJ2-6; 9 nucleotides agree with TRBD1. V trimming: 3 bases; J trimming: 2 bases; junction bases outside the gene matches: 14. The CDR3 is 20 amino acids. Germline CDR1 reads ENHRY; CDR2 reads SYGVKD. The CDR3 DNA reads as TGTGCCATCAGTGATAGGGAGGACAGGGGCAAATTGGCTGGGGCCAACGTCCTGACTTTC. Amino acid sequence: CAISDREDRGKLAGANVLTF.

The chain carries TRBV6-5 and TRBJ2-7, with D tentatively TRBD2 (5 bases). V lost 0 bases to trimming and J lost 4 bases, with 10 bases between them. The CDR3 loop spans 14 amino acids. In germline, CDR1 is MNHEY, CDR2 SVGAGI. The CDR3: CASSYSRVKYEQYF. The CDR3, as DNA: TGTGCCAGCAGTTACTCGAGGGTCAAATACGAGCAGTACTTC.

The CDR3 DNA reads TGTGCCAGCAGCCCAGGGGGGGGCTACACCTTC. This gives the protein CASSPGGGYTF. The gene calls are TRBV11-1 and TRBJ1-2, with 7 positions matching TRBD1. From germline, CDR1 is SGHAT and CDR2 FQDESV (reference sequence). CDR3 length: 11 amino acids. The trim removed 5 bases at V and 8 bases at J, leaving 2 bases unmatched.

Only a few counts were recorded for this clone. V and J are TRBV27 and TRBJ1-2, with D possibly TRBD1 on 5 matching bases. V was trimmed by 0 bases and J by 7 bases, leaving 12 bases between them. From germline, CDR1 is MNHEY and CDR2 SMNVEV (reference sequence). The CDR3 sequence is 14 residues long. CDR3 DNA: TGTGCCAGCAGTTTATCGACTGGGGCACGTGGCTACACCTTC. It translates to CASSLSTGARGYTF.

In this sample, this clone turned up a few times. The DNA of the CDR3 is TGTGCCAGCAGCGTAAACCCGGGGGGCTCTGGGGCCAACGTCCTGACTTTC. Translated: CASSVNPGGSGANVLTF. The rearrangement links TRBV9 to TRBJ2-6, with 7 bases matching TRBD2. This CDR3 is 17 amino acids long. Trimming at V came to 1 base and at J to 0 bases, leaving 4 bases not matched to a gene. Germline values: CDR1 SGDLS, CDR2 YYNGEE.

This chain links TRBV7-6 with TRBJ2-2, with 15 bases fitting TRBD2. The CDR3 runs 18 residues. Per the germline V gene, CDR1 is SGHVS and CDR2 is FNYEAQ. Germline trimming cut 4 bases from V and 0 bases from J; bases unmatched to any gene: 3. CDR3 sequence reads: CASSSGTSGGTNTGELFF. DNA of the CDR3: TGTGCCAGCAGCTCCGGGACTAGCGGGGGGACGAACACCGGGGAGCTGTTTTTT.

The rearrangement uses TRBV5-5 and TRBJ2-7; 8 bases fit TRBD2. The V segment lost 0 bases and the J segment 4 bases; nucleotides outside the gene matches: 3. The germline V gene has CDR1 SGHKS and CDR2 YYEKEE (reference sequence). The CDR3 covers 14 residues. CDR3 nucleotide sequence: TGTGCCAGCAGCTTGGACGGCGGGGGGTACGAGCAGTACTTC. Encoded protein: CASSLDGGGYEQYF.

The chain uses TRBV5-5 and TRBJ1-5, with D perhaps matching TRBD1 (5 bases). From germline, CDR1 is SGHKS and CDR2 YYEKEE (reference sequence). The CDR3 consists of 16 residues. Deletions cut 4 bases from V and 4 bases from J, with 18 bases between. This CDR3 reads CASSPYTGAPNQPQHF. The CDR3 coding sequence is TGTGCCAGCAGCCCATACACCGGGGCCCCGAATCAGCCCCAGCATTTT.

This clone turned up a few times. V is TRBV2 and J is TRBJ1-6, with D possibly being TRBD1 (6 bases). The germline V and J ends were trimmed by 1 base and 6 bases, with 16 bases remaining between them. Germline CDR1 SNHLY, CDR2 FYNNEI. The CDR3 totals 17 residues. The CDR3 coding sequence is TGTGCCAGCAGTGAAGTCACTACCAGGGGATTTAATTCACCCCTCCACTTT. Protein: CASSEVTTRGFNSPLHF.

CDR3 DNA: TGTGCCATCAGTGAGGAACCGGGACAGAGCACAGATACGCAGTATTTT. It yields the protein CAISEEPGQSTDTQYF. The chain combines TRBV10-3 with TRBJ2-3, with TRBD1 identical over 7 bases. The CDR3 spans 16 residues. CDR1 ENHRY and CDR2 SYGVKD come from the germline V gene. Trimming took 2 bases from V and 0 from J; bases not matched to a gene: 5.

The chain has TRBV27 and TRBJ1-6; D uncertain. Trimming removed 4 bases at V and 7 bases at J, with 8 bases between. CDR1 and CDR2 (germline): MNHEY, SMNVEV (reference sequence). CDR3 length equals 13 residues. CDR3 nucleotide sequence: TGTGCCAGCAGTTACTCAGGAAATTCACCCCTCCACTTT. Protein product: CASSYSGNSPLHF.